These 20 T cell receptor beta chains were all obtained from the same sample, sequenced in a study of Graves' ophthalmopathy and Graves' hyperthyroidism. Scientists amplified the TCR beta CDR3 regions from RNA transcripts. Second-round multiplex PCR came after first-round RT-PCR with HTBI primers. A single record per CDR3 protein comes from TCRdb applying MiXCR to the multiplex PCR reads. The profile shows over 450,000 distinct CDR3 sequences, about 15% of them singletons. The sample was blood. The receptors stem from a woman between 25 and 40 years old with Graves' ophthalmopathy.

This clonotype showed up many times. V usage is TRBV20-1 and J usage is TRBJ2-2, with TRBD1 as a possible D gene (5 bases). The germline V and J ends were trimmed by 0 bases and 3 bases, with 14 bases remaining between them. This CDR3 has 16 residues. Germline V gene sequence: CDR1 DFQATT, CDR2 SNEGSKA (reference sequence). The CDR3 reads CSARDSVIGDTGELFF. The CDR3 region has the DNA TGCAGTGCTAGAGATTCAGTGATAGGGGACACCGGGGAGCTGTTTTTT.

V gene TRBV19 combines with J gene TRBJ2-2, with TRBD1 matching over 7 bases. The germline CDR1 and CDR2 sequences are LNHDA and SQIVND (reference sequence). V was clipped by 6 bases and J by 7 bases; unmatched bases: 2. This CDR3 has 12 amino acids. The CDR3 DNA sequence: TGTGCCAGTAGGACAGGGTTCGGGGAGCTGTTTTTT. It codes for CASRTGFGELFF.

Many counts were recorded for this clonotype. The CDR3 DNA reads as TGTGCCAGCAGCTTACGACTAGCGGACCAAGAGACCCAGTACTTC. It codes for CASSLRLADQETQYF. This chain joins TRBV7-6 and TRBJ2-5, with 9 bases aligning to TRBD2. CDR3 length: 15 residues. Germline V gene sequence: CDR1 SGHVS, CDR2 FNYEAQ. With 2 bases clipped from V and 0 bases from J, the junction kept 1 base outside the gene matches.

This clonotype came up a few times. The chain recombines TRBV20-1 with TRBJ2-4; 8 bases are shared with TRBD2. Germline assignment: CDR1 DFQATT and CDR2 SNEGSKA (reference sequence). CDR3 length: 14 residues. V gave up 5 bases and J gave up 5 bases; unmatched junction bases: 8. DNA of the CDR3: TGCAGTGCTGAGCGGGAGCTGAAGGAAAACATTCAGTACTTC. Translation: CSAERELKENIQYF.

In its sample, this clonotype was seen many times. This chain connects TRBV19 to TRBJ1-1; D may be TRBD1 (5 bases). Germline CDR1 is LNHDA and CDR2 is SQIVND (reference sequence). Between the trimmed V and J ends, which lost 9 bases and 1 base, there was a span of 9 bases. The CDR3 covers 12 residues. CDR3 amino acids: CASNDRNTEAFF. CDR3 coding DNA: TGTGCCAGCAACGACAGGAACACTGAAGCTTTCTTT.

This clonotype showed up many times. V gene TRBV6-1 combines with J gene TRBJ1-1; D not certain. CDR1 is MNHNS, CDR2 SASEGT, per germline. With 6 bases removed from V and 1 base from J, the gap between germline ends came to 15 bases. The CDR3 is made up of 15 amino acids. CDR3 in DNA: TGTGCCAGCAGCCACCCCTCCGATGCGAACACTGAAGCTTTCTTT. Its protein is CASSHPSDANTEAFF.

This clonotype was counted at least ten times. This chain uses TRBV27 with TRBJ1-5; D remains unclear. CDR1 is MNHEY and CDR2 is SMNVEV in the germline V gene (reference sequence). The CDR3 has 17 residues. V lost 2 bases, J lost 0 bases, and 14 bases lay in between. CDR3 DNA sequence: TGTGCCAGCAGTTTAAGCGGCGAAGATTATAGCAATCAGCCCCAGCATTTT. It specifies CASSLSGEDYSNQPQHF.

This clonotype was counted many times. V and J are TRBV5-1 and TRBJ2-7; tentatively, D is TRBD2 (6 bases). CDR1 is SGHRS, CDR2 YFSETQ, per germline. The germline V and J ends were trimmed by 5 bases and 5 bases, with 17 bases remaining between them. The CDR3 runs to 14 residues. CDR3 loop: CASRGSRGRHEQYF. The CDR3, as DNA: TGCGCCAGCAGGGGTTCTCGGGGGAGGCACGAGCAGTACTTC.

Ten or more counts support this clonotype. V usage is TRBV28 and J usage is TRBJ2-5; TRBD2 is a possible D gene (5 bases). The CDR3 totals 16 residues. The germline V gene encodes CDR1 MDHEN and CDR2 SYDVKM. V dropped 2 bases and J dropped 4 bases, with 17 bases sitting between them. The CDR3 coding sequence is TGTGCCAGCAGTTTACCCGGGAAGTCGTTGGGAGAGACCCAGTACTTC. Translated, it gives CASSLPGKSLGETQYF.

This clonotype came up a few times. The CDR3: CASSGEYNSPLHF. In nucleotides, the CDR3 is TGTGCCAGCTCAGGAGAGTATAATTCACCCCTCCACTTT. The chain is built from TRBV18 and TRBJ1-6; D not resolved. The CDR3 length is 13 residues. Trimming cost V 5 bases and J 4 bases, with 6 bases left between them. Germline lookup yields CDR1 KGHSH and CDR2 LQKENI.

This chain uses TRBV3-1 with TRBJ1-2, with TRBD1 matching over 7 bases. With 3 bases clipped from V and 4 bases from J, the junction kept 5 bases outside the gene matches. The CDR3 is 14 residues long. Per germline, CDR1 LGHDT and CDR2 YNNKEL (reference sequence). This chain's CDR3 is CASSHLRTGYGYTF. The CDR3 nucleotides are TGTGCCAGCAGCCACCTGAGGACAGGCTATGGCTACACCTTC. The full variable domain, its missing parts supplied by reference TRBV3-1 and TRBJ1-2, is DTAVSQTPKYLVTQMGNDKSIKCEQNLGHDTMYWYKQDSKKFLKIMFSYNNKELIINETVPNRFSPKSPDKAHLNLHINSLELGDSAVYFCASSHLRTGYGYTFGSGTRLTVV.

This sequence joins TRBV9 and TRBJ1-3; 10 bases map to TRBD1. Germline CDR1 reads SGDLS; CDR2 reads YYNGEE. CDR3 size: 18 residues. The junction had 8 bases not matched to a gene; V was cut back by 0 bases and J by 2 bases. The CDR3 bases are TGTGCCAGCAGCGTAGAGGGACAGGGGATCGGAGCTGGAAACACCATATATTTT. This sequence encodes CASSVEGQGIGAGNTIYF.

This clonotype was observed at least ten times. The rearrangement joins TRBV27 to TRBJ2-7; D unclear. Germline-derived CDR1 and CDR2 are MNHEY and SMNVEV (reference sequence). CDR3 length: 14 amino acids. The ends were cut back, 6 bases at V and 3 bases at J, with 15 bases in the middle. The CDR3 coding sequence is TGTGCCAGCAGCCTTACCTCCGCAGGCTACGAGCAGTACTTC. This translates into CASSLTSAGYEQYF.

The chain recombines TRBV11-1 with TRBJ1-1, with TRBD1 as a possible D gene (6 bases). The CDR3 is 17 residues long. Germline loops: CDR1 SGHAT, CDR2 FQDESV (reference sequence). V was trimmed by 5 bases and J by 1 base, leaving 20 bases between them. Here the CDR3 DNA reads TGTGCCAGCAGCCTCGGTGCAACAGGGCGTAAGAACACTGAAGCTTTCTTT. This gives the protein CASSLGATGRKNTEAFF.

The sample holds a few counts of this clonotype. The chain recombines TRBV15 with TRBJ2-2, with D hard to call. The CDR3 is 15 residues long. CDR1 LNHNV and CDR2 YYDKDF come from the germline V gene (reference sequence). Trimming took off 0 bases at V and 4 bases at J, with 9 bases between the two ends. The chain's CDR3 is CATSREPRITGELFF. The CDR3 bases are TGTGCCACCAGCAGAGAGCCCCGAATCACCGGGGAGCTGTTTTTT.

The gene calls are TRBV2 and TRBJ2-7; 12 bases map to TRBD2. The germline V gene encodes CDR1 SNHLY and CDR2 FYNNEI. The CDR3 consists of 15 residues. Trimming cost V 6 bases and J 0 bases; bases outside gene matches: 3. CDR3 amino acids: CASRQTSGGSYEQYF. DNA for the CDR3: TGTGCCAGCAGACAGACTAGCGGGGGCTCCTACGAGCAGTACTTC.

This clonotype was recorded at least ten times. The junction departs from the called germline gene at one end, perhaps through a read error. The chain carries TRBV18 and TRBJ2-7, with 9 bases that match TRBD1. The CDR3 runs to 12 residues. Germline V CDR1 and CDR2: KGHSH, LQKENI. Written as DNA, the CDR3 is TGTGCCAGCTCACTCACGGACAGGGGCCCCAACTTC. Its protein is CASSLTDRGPNF.

This clonotype appeared many times. The chain uses TRBV2 and TRBJ1-1; 12 bases match TRBD1. This CDR3 is 16 amino acids long. V lost 2 bases and J lost 4; bases outside the gene matches: 5. From germline, CDR1 is SNHLY and CDR2 FYNNEI. The chain's CDR3 is CASSERGQGAGTEAFF. CDR3 nucleotides: TGTGCCAGCAGTGAAAGGGGACAGGGGGCCGGCACTGAAGCTTTCTTT.

This clonotype was observed many times. The chain carries TRBV18 and TRBJ2-5; TRBD1 matches 7 bases. Looked up from germline, CDR1 is KGHSH and CDR2 is LQKENI. This CDR3 has 13 residues. Germline trimming cut 2 bases from V and 7 bases from J; bases unmatched to any gene: 4. As DNA, the CDR3 is TGTGCCAGCTCACCAGGACAGGACTGGACCCAGTACTTC. It encodes CASSPGQDWTQYF.

There are a few counts of this clonotype. The gene calls are TRBV13 and TRBJ2-5; D is possibly TRBD2 (5 bases). This CDR3 has 13 amino acids. Per the germline V gene, CDR1 is PRHDT and CDR2 is FYEKMQ (reference sequence). Deletions cut 1 base from V and 3 bases from J, with 6 bases between. The CDR3 coding sequence is TGTGCCAGCAGCTTAGAGGAGGAAGAGACCCAGTACTTC. It codes for CASSLEEEETQYF.